The present T cell receptor (beta chain) was sequenced within a study of molecular identifiers for immune sequencing clone quantification. Sorting captured naive CD8 T cells as CD8+CD4-CCR7+CD45RA+. Findings and limits, study-wide: Sharing of a barcode by identical TCR molecules could cause highly expanded clone sizes to be underestimated. Over 98% of CMV-specific effector molecules, but under 1% of naive ones, were in clones above 20 copies.

TCRdb re-called the PCR reads through MiXCR, storing one row per CDR3 protein. The data contain about 630,000 distinct CDR3 sequences, 25% of them seen just once; the ten biggest clones take up roughly 0.83%. A word on this clonotype: Antigen: not known.

Germline-derived CDR1 and CDR2 are GTSNPN and SVGIG (reference sequence). V was clipped by 2 bases and J by 0 bases; unmatched bases: 11. The CDR3 runs to 17 residues. The chain recombines TRBV30 with TRBJ2-3; 7 bases align to TRBD1. Specimen: naive CD8+ T cells from blood, with Jurkat cell RNA spiked in. Regarding subset: FACS-sorted CD8+CD4-CCR7+CD45RA+ naive T cells. The TCR was taken from a human donor in good health. Some libraries in this study had Jurkat cell RNA spiked in. The CDR3 nucleotides read TGTGCCTGGAGTTGGGGAGTGGGGACAGCGAGCACAGATACGCAGTATTTT. Translating gives CAWSWGVGTASTDTQYF.